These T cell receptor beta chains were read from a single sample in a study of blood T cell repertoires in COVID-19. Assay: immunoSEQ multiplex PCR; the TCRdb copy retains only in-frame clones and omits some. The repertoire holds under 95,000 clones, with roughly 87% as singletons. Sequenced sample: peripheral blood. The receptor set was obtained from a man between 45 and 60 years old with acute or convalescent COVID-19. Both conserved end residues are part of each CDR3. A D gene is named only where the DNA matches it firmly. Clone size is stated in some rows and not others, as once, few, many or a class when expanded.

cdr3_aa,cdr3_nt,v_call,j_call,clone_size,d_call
CASSYGLAGGRDEQFF,TGTGCCAGCAGCTACGGACTAGCGGGGGGCCGGGATGAGCAGTTCTTC,TRBV11-3,TRBJ2-1,few,TRBD2
CASSLPSGGANRETQYF,TGTGCCAGCAGCTTGCCTAGCGGGGGGGCTAATAGGGAGACCCAGTACTTC,TRBV5-4,TRBJ2-5,NA,TRBD2
CASSFLGAYYGYTF,TGTGCCAGCAGTTTCCTGGGGGCATACTATGGCTACACCTTC,TRBV27,TRBJ1-2,once,NA
CASSLGAPTGELFF,TGTGCCAGCAGCTTAGGGGCCCCCACCGGGGAGCTGTTTTTT,TRBV11-3,TRBJ2-2,NA,NA
CASSPGQEGLAAYNEQFF,TGTGCCAGCAGCCCAGGGCAGGAAGGACTAGCGGCCTACAATGAGCAGTTCTTC,TRBV7-2,TRBJ2-1,NA,TRBD2
CATSDPSDPRGTGELFF,TGTGCCACCAGTGATCCGTCAGACCCGCGGGGAACCGGGGAGCTGTTTTTT,TRBV24-1,TRBJ2-2,NA,NA
CASSYLRGQTNYGYTF,TGTGCCAGCAGTTACCTGAGGGGACAAACAAACTATGGCTACACCTTC,TRBV6-2/TRBV6-3,TRBJ1-2,NA,NA
CASSVAWTSGERGDTQYF,TGTGCCAGCAGCGTAGCATGGACTAGCGGTGAGCGGGGAGATACGCAGTATTTT,TRBV9,TRBJ2-3,NA,TRBD2
CASTFGQGVDEQYF,TGTGCCAGCACTTTTGGACAGGGGGTAGACGAGCAGTACTTC,TRBV7-9,TRBJ2-7,few,TRBD1
CASSYFGRGVSYEQYF,TGTGCCAGCAGCTACTTTGGGCGGGGGGTATCATACGAGCAGTACTTC,TRBV7-2,TRBJ2-7,NA,TRBD2
CASSFGGFGNQPQHF,TGTGCCAGCAGCTTCGGGGGGTTCGGCAATCAGCCCCAGCATTTT,TRBV5-6,TRBJ1-5,NA,NA
CASSFVRDINEQFF,TGTGCCAGCAGCTTCGTCCGGGACATAAATGAGCAGTTCTTC,TRBV7-9,TRBJ2-1,NA,NA
CAIREGAEAFF,TGTGCCATCAGGGAAGGGGCTGAAGCTTTCTTT,TRBV10-3,TRBJ1-1,NA,NA
CASSLRQNTDTQYF,TGTGCCAGCAGCTTGCGTCAGAACACAGATACGCAGTATTTT,TRBV5-4,TRBJ2-3,NA,NA
CASTQQGGTEAFF,TGTGCCAGCACCCAACAGGGGGGCACGGAAGCTTTCTTT,TRBV6-6,TRBJ1-1,NA,TRBD1
CSASVTSGSRTDTQYF,TGCAGTGCTAGTGTGACTAGCGGGAGTCGTACAGATACGCAGTATTTT,TRBV20-1,TRBJ2-3,NA,TRBD2
CASSLRGTGANVLTF,TGTGCCAGCAGCCTGCGAGGGACTGGGGCCAACGTCCTGACTTTC,TRBV7-9,TRBJ2-6,NA,NA
CASSLMAGAGAQPQHF,TGTGCCAGCAGTTTAATGGCAGGGGCAGGGGCCCAGCCCCAGCATTTT,TRBV27,TRBJ1-5,NA,NA